In this sample, the clone carrying this TCR beta chain turned up many times. The antigen remains unidentified. This sample is drawn from a study of T cells in Graves' hyperthyroidism and ophthalmopathy. Study-wide results and caveats: Among clonotypes expanded in thyroid above 0.001, most were also found in blood.

Absence of ophthalmopathy progression within 18 months defined stable Graves' hyperthyroidism. Clinical symptoms, serum thyroxine and TRAb, thyroid ultrasound and orbital computed tomography were used for the diagnoses. Amplification of TCR beta CDR3 regions was performed using RNA transcripts as template. The TCR CDR3 was amplified in a first-round RT-PCR using the HTBI primer set. TCRdb analysed the multiplex PCR reads with MiXCR anew, one entry per CDR3 protein. The table has 450,000 to 600,000 distinct CDR3 sequences, approximately 14% seen once. Between the trimmed V and J ends, which lost 5 bases and 1 base, there was a span of 8 bases. Germline V gives CDR1 SGHAT, CDR2 FQNNGV. CDR3 size: 13 residues.

This chain joins TRBV11-2 and TRBJ1-1; no definite D call. Sample: blood. This receptor was obtained from a woman aged 40 to 50 with Graves' hyperthyroidism. CDR3 in DNA: TGTGCCAGCAGCACCCGACAGAACACTGAAGCTTTCTTT. Translated, it gives CASSTRQNTEAFF.